This T cell receptor beta chain originates from a study of T cells after yellow fever vaccination. Study findings and constraints: Reappearance after the booster was observed for most primary-vaccination clones (roughly 97% CD4, over 75% CD8). There was a small share of clonotypes that showed up in both the CD4 and CD8 compartments. Sequencing of sorted memory subsets on day 0 failed to detect almost all vaccine-responding clonotypes.

This clonotype was seen more than once but under ten times. A 5'RACE template-switching step, the method used to make TCR cDNA, added a universal primer site and UMIs. TCRdb passed the 5' RACE reads through MiXCR, listing each CDR3 protein once. Among 25,000 to 30,000 distinct CDR3 sequences, roughly 6.1% were seen once, and the ten largest hold 20% to 25%. CDR1 is MNHEY, CDR2 SMNVEV, per germline (reference sequence). V lost 7 bases, J lost 4 bases, and 5 bases lay in between. This CDR3 spans 11 amino acids. This rearrangement joins TRBV27 to TRBJ2-1, with D tentatively TRBD1 (5 bases). This clonotype was sampled from a man in his thirties or forties who received the YFV17D yellow fever vaccine. The sample here was PBMCs, either bulk or a sorted T-cell subset (CD4+, CD8+, memory, or dextramer-sorted; not recorded which), taken on the day of the yellow fever booster vaccination. The CDR3 loop is CASTGYNEQFF. CDR3 DNA sequence: TGTGCCAGCACAGGGTACAATGAGCAGTTCTTC.